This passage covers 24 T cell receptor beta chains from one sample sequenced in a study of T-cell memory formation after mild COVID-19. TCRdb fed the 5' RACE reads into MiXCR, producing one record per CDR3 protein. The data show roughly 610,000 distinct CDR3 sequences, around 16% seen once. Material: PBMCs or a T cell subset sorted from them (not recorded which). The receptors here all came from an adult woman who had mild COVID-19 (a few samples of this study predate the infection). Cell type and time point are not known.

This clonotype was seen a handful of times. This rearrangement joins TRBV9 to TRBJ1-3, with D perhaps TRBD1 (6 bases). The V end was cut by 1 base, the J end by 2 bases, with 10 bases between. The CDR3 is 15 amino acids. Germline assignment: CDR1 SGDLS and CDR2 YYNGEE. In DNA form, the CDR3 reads TGTGCCAGCAGCGTAACGGGGGCGGCTGGAAACACCATATATTTT. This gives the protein CASSVTGAAGNTIYF.

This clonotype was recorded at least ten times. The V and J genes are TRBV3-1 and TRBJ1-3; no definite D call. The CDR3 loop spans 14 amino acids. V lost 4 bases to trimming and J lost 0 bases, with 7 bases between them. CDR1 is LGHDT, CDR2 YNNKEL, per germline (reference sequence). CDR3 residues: CASSPRDSGNTIYF. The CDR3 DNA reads TGTGCCAGCAGCCCGCGGGACTCTGGAAACACCATATATTTT.

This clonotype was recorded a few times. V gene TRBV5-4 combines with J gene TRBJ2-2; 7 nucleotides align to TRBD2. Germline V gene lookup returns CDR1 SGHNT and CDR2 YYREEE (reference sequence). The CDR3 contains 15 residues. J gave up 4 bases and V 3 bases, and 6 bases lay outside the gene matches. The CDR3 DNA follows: TGTGCCAGCAGCTCTAGCGGACTTTTCACCGGGGAGCTGTTTTTT. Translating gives CASSSSGLFTGELFF. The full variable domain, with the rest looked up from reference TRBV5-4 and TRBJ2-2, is ETGVTQSPTHLIKTRGQQVTLRCSSQSGHNTVSWYQQALGQGPQFIFQYYREEENGRGNFPPRFSGLQFPNYSSELNVNALELDDSALYLCASSSSGLFTGELFFGEGSRLTVL.

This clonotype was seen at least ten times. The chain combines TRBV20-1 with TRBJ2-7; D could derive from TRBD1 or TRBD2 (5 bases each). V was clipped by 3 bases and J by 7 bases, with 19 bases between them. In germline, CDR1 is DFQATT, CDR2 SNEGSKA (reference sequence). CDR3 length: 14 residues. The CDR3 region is CSASAGTDLGEQYF. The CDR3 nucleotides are TGCAGTGCTAGTGCCGGGACGGACCTAGGGGAGCAGTACTTC.

This CDR3 reads CASTPGLAGGEQYF. The CDR3 region has the DNA TGTGCCAGTACCCCGGGACTAGCGGGAGGGGAGCAGTACTTC. This chain joins TRBV4-2 and TRBJ2-7, with 16 bases matching TRBD2. J lost 7 bases, V lost 9 bases, and 6 bases had no gene match. Germline CDR1 LGHNA, CDR2 YNFKEQ. The CDR3 contains 14 residues.

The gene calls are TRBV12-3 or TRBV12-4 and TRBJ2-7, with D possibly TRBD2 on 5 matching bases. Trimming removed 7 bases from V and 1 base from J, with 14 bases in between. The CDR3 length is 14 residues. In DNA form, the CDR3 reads TGTGCCAGCACTCGAGCGGATGGTTCCTACGAGCAGTACTTC. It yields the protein CASTRADGSYEQYF.

CDR3 nucleotide sequence: TGTGCCAGCTCACTTCCGGGGGACGAGCAGTACTTC. It yields the protein CASSLPGDEQYF. This chain uses TRBV18 with TRBJ2-7; the D gene is possibly TRBD2 (6 bases). CDR1 and CDR2 from the germline V gene are KGHSH and LQKENI. The CDR3 is made up of 12 amino acids. V was pared by 4 bases and J by 5 bases, with 9 bases between. Full variable domain (remainder filled in from reference TRBV18 and TRBJ2-7): NAGVMQNPRHLVRRRGQEARLRCSPMKGHSHVYWYRQLPEEGLKFMVYLQKENIIDESGMPKERFSAEFPKEGPSILRIQQVVRGDSAAYFCASSLPGDEQYFGPGTRLTVT.

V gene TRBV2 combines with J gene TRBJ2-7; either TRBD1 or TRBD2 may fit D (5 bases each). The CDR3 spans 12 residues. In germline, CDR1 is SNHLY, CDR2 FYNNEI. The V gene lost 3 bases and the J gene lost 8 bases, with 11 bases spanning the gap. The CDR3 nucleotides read TGTGCCAGCAGTGAGGGGGAGACAAAGCAGTACTTC. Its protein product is CASSEGETKQYF.

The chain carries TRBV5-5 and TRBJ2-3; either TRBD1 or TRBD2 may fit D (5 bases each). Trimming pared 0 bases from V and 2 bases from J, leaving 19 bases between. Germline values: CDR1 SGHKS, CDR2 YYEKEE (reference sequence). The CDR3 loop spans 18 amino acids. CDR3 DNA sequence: TGTGCCAGCAGCTTGGAGCTTCGCAGCCTGGGGACCACAGATACGCAGTATTTT. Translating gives CASSLELRSLGTTDTQYF.

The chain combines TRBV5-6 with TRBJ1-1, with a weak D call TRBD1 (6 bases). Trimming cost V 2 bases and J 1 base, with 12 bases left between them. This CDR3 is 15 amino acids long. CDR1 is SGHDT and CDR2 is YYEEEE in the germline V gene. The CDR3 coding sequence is TGTGCCAGCAGCTTTTGGACAGTTTCGAACACTGAAGCTTTCTTT. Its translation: CASSFWTVSNTEAFF.

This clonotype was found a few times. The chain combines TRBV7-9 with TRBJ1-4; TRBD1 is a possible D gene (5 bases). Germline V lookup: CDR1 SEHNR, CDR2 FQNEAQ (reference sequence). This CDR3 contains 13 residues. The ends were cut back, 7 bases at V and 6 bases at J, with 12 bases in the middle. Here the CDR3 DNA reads TGTGCCAGCACCCTATGGGGGGATGAAAAACTGTTTTTT. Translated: CASTLWGDEKLFF.

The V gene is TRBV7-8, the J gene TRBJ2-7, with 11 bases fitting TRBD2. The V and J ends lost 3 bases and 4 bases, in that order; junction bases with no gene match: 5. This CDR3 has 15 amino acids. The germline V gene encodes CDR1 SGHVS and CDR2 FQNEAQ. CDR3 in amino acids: CASSLGGLAVYEQYF. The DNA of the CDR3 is TGTGCCAGCAGCTTGGGGGGACTAGCGGTTTACGAGCAGTACTTC.

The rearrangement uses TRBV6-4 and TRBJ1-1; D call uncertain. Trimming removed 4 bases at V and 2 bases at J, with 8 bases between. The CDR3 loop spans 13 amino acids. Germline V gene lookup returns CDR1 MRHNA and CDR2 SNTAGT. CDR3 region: CASSAGSNTEAFF. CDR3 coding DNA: TGTGCCAGCAGTGCGGGGTCCAACACTGAAGCTTTCTTT.

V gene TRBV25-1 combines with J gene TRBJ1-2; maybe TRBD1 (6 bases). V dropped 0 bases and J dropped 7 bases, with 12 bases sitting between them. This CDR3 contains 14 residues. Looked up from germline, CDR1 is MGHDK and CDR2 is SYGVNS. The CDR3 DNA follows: TGTGCCAGCAGTGAATATGCAGGGGCCATTGGCTACACCTTC. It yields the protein CASSEYAGAIGYTF.

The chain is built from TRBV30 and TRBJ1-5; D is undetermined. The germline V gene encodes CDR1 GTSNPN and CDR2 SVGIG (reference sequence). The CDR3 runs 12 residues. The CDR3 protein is CAYGEGWQPQHF. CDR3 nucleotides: TGTGCTTACGGGGAGGGATGGCAGCCCCAGCATTTT.

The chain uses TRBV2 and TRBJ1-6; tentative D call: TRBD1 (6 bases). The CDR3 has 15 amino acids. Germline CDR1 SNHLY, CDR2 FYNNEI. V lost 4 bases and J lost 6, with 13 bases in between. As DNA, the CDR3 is TGTGCCAGCAGTGGGGACAACGTCTTTAATTCACCCCTCCACTTT. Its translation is CASSGDNVFNSPLHF.

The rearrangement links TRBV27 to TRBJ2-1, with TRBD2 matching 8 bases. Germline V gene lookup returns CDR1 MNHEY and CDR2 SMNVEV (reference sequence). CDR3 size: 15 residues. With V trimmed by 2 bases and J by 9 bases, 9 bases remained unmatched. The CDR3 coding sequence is TGTGCCAGCAGTTTAGGGGCGGGGGGAACCCCTGAGCAGTTCTTC. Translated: CASSLGAGGTPEQFF.

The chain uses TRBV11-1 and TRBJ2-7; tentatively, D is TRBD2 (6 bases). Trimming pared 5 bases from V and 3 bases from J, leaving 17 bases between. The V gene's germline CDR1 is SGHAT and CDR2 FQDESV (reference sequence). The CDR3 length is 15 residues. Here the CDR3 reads CASSRRAGSLYEQYF. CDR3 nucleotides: TGTGCCAGCAGCCGAAGGGCGGGATCCCTCTACGAGCAGTACTTC. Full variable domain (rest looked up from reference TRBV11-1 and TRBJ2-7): EAEVAQSPRYKITEKSQAVAFWCDPISGHATLYWYRQILGQGPELLVQFQDESVVDDSQLPKDRFSAERLKGVDSTLKIQPAELGDSAMYLCASSRRAGSLYEQYFGPGTRLTVT.

This CDR3 is CASSFSQADNVLTF. The CDR3 DNA follows: TGTGCCAGCAGCTTTAGCCAGGCGGATAACGTCCTGACTTTC. This sequence joins TRBV5-5 and TRBJ2-6; no reliable D call. Per germline, CDR1 SGHKS and CDR2 YYEKEE (reference sequence). This CDR3 contains 14 residues. V was trimmed by 2 bases and J by 10 bases, leaving 13 bases between them.

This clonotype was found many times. The CDR3 coding sequence is TGTGCCAGCAGCTCGGGACCCCCGGAAGAGACCCAGTACTTC. This translates into CASSSGPPEETQYF. This chain links TRBV7-9 with TRBJ2-5; D is possibly TRBD1 or TRBD2 (5 bases each). Germline CDR1 is SEHNR and CDR2 is FQNEAQ (reference sequence). The CDR3 is 14 residues long. V dropped 4 bases and J dropped 3 bases, with 12 bases sitting between them.

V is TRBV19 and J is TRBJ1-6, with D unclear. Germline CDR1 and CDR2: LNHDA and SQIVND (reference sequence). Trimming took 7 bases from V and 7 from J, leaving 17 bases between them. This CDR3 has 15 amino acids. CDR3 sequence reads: CASTQTLRGNSPLHF. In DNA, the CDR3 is TGTGCCAGTACCCAGACCCTTCGTGGGAATTCACCCCTCCACTTT.

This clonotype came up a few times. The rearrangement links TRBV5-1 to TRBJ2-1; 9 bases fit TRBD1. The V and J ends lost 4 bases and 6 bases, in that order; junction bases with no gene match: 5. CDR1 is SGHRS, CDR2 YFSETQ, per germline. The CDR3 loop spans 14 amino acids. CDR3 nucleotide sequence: TGCGCCAGCAGCATTGGACAGGGGACCAATGAGCAGTTCTTC. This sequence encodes CASSIGQGTNEQFF.

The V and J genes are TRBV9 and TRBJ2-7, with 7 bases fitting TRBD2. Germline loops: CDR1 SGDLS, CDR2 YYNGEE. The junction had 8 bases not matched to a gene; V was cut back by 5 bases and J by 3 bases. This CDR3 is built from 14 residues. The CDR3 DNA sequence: TGTGCCAGCAGTCCGGGAGGACTCAGCTACGAGCAGTACTTC. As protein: CASSPGGLSYEQYF.

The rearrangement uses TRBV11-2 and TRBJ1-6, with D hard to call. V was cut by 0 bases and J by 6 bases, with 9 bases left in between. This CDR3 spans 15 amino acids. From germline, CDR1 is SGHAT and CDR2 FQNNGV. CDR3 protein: CASSLEDGRNSPLHF. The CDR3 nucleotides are TGTGCCAGCAGCTTAGAGGACGGGCGTAATTCACCCCTCCACTTT.